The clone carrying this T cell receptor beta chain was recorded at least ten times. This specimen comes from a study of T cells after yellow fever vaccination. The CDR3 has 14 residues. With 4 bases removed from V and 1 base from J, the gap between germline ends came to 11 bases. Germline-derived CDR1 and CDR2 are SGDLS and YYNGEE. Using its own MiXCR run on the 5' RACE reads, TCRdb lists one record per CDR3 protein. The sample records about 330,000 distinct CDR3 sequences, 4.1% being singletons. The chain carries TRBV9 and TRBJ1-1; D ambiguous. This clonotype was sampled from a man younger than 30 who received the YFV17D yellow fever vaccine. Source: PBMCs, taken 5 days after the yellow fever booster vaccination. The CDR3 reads CASSKRTGNTEAFF. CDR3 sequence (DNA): TGTGCCAGCAGCAAGCGGACGGGGAACACTGAAGCTTTCTTT.